The 29 T cell receptor beta chains presented below share a single source sample, sequenced in a study of cytomegalovirus exposure and HLA in healthy donors. This PCR relied on a set of 60 Vbeta primers and 13 Jbeta primers. TCRdb's copy holds only in-frame clones and misses some; the assay was immunoSEQ multiplex PCR. The sample contains about 120,000 clones, roughly 71% of which appear only once. Sequenced input: PBMCs. The source is a woman aged 40 to 49 in good health and CMV-seropositive.

The chain recombines TRBV7-2 with TRBJ2-5, with D unclear. The germline CDR1 and CDR2 sequences are SGHTA and FQGNSA. The CDR3 has 13 residues. V lost 5 bases to trimming and J lost 5 bases, with 12 bases between them. CDR3 nucleotide sequence: TGTGCCAGCAGCCCGCGTCCTGATGAGACCCAGTACTTC. Protein: CASSPRPDETQYF.

This chain connects TRBV28 to TRBJ1-2, with 10 bases matching TRBD1. Germline V gene sequence: CDR1 MDHEN, CDR2 SYDVKM. V shed 3 bases and J 7 bases; nucleotides not matched to a gene: 2. The CDR3 totals 13 residues. The CDR3 here is CASSLGQGSGYTF. DNA of the CDR3: TGTGCCAGCAGTTTGGGACAGGGGTCTGGCTACACCTTC.

The genes are TRBV6-5 and TRBJ1-2; 11 bases map to TRBD1. Germline V gene sequence: CDR1 MNHEY, CDR2 SVGAGI. Losses at the gene ends were 4 bases for V and 5 bases for J; bases not matched to a gene: 3. The CDR3 covers 14 residues. This CDR3 reads CASSFGTGGYGYTF. The CDR3 DNA is TGTGCCAGCAGTTTCGGGACAGGGGGATATGGCTACACCTTC.

This clone was picked up a small number of times. The chain couples TRBV2 to TRBJ2-4; D is unresolved. The germline V gene encodes CDR1 SNHLY and CDR2 FYNNEI. CDR3 length equals 13 residues. V lost 8 bases and J lost 2, with 10 bases in between. The CDR3 spells CASQSETKNIQYF. The CDR3, as DNA: TGTGCCAGCCAAAGCGAGACCAAAAACATTCAGTACTTC.

The chain carries TRBV7-8 and TRBJ2-3; TRBD2 aligns across 10 bases. The CDR3 runs to 17 residues. The V segment lost 1 base and the J segment 5 bases; nucleotides outside the gene matches: 9. Germline lookup yields CDR1 SGHVS and CDR2 FQNEAQ. The CDR3 here is CASSLVSAGGQGDTQYF. Here the CDR3 DNA reads TGTGCCAGCAGCTTAGTCTCAGCGGGGGGGCAGGGAGATACGCAGTATTTT.

A single count supports this clone. This sequence joins TRBV28 and TRBJ1-1; a possible D gene is TRBD1 (6 bases). This CDR3 contains 17 residues. The germline V gene has CDR1 MDHEN and CDR2 SYDVKM. Trimming removed 3 bases at V and 5 bases at J, with 22 bases between. The CDR3 is CASSLELGGASRTEAFF. The CDR3 DNA follows: TGTGCCAGCAGTTTGGAGCTCGGGGGGGCGTCGAGGACTGAAGCTTTCTTT.

The chain combines TRBV30 with TRBJ1-2; TRBD1 aligns across 8 bases. The germline V gene encodes CDR1 GTSNPN and CDR2 SVGIG (reference sequence). V lost 5 bases, J lost 7 bases, and 6 bases stayed unmatched. CDR3 length equals 12 residues. In nucleotides, the CDR3 is TGTGCCTGGGATACAGGGGGGGGTGGCTACACCTTC. Translation gives CAWDTGGGGYTF.

This clone was detected only a few times. The rearrangement uses TRBV9 and TRBJ1-1, with 8 bases aligning to TRBD1. After removal of 4 bases from V and 0 bases from J, the junction contained 5 bases not matched to a gene. The CDR3 consists of 15 residues. From germline, CDR1 is SGDLS and CDR2 YYNGEE. CDR3 region: CASSPTTGVNTEAFF. The CDR3 coding sequence is TGTGCCAGCAGCCCAACGACAGGGGTGAACACTGAAGCTTTCTTT.

This clone was found a few times. V is TRBV2 and J is TRBJ1-2; perhaps TRBD1 as D (5 bases). The germline V gene has CDR1 SNHLY and CDR2 FYNNEI. Trimming removed 4 bases from V and 4 bases from J, with 19 bases in between. The CDR3 has 16 amino acids. The CDR3 loop reads CASSGGLPGGSYGYTF. The CDR3 region has the DNA TGTGCCAGCAGTGGGGGCCTGCCTGGCGGCTCCTATGGCTACACCTTC.

The chain joins TRBV5-1 to TRBJ1-6; tentatively, D is TRBD1 (6 bases). This CDR3 contains 15 residues. Looked up from germline, CDR1 is SGHRS and CDR2 is YFSETQ. The ends were cut back, 0 bases at V and 9 bases at J, with 13 bases in the middle. CDR3 protein: CASSLGGQGRSPLHF. DNA for the CDR3: TGCGCCAGCAGCTTGGGGGGACAAGGACGTTCACCCCTCCACTTT. The whole variable domain, remainder taken from reference TRBV5-1 and TRBJ1-6, is KAGVTQTPRYLIKTRGQQVTLSCSPISGHRSVSWYQQTPGQGLQFLFEYFSETQRNKGNFPGRFSGRQFSNSRSEMNVSTLELGDSALYLCASSLGGQGRSPLHFGNGTRLTVT.

The CDR3 sequence is CASSLRQGWVETQYF. The CDR3 coding sequence is TGTGCCAGCAGTTTGAGACAAGGTTGGGTGGAGACCCAGTACTTC. This chain connects TRBV27 to TRBJ2-5; D remains unclear. Trimming took off 3 bases at V and 5 bases at J, with 16 bases between the two ends. CDR1 is MNHEY and CDR2 is SMNVEV in the germline V gene (reference sequence). The length of the CDR3 is 15 residues.

The chain carries TRBV4-2 and TRBJ1-1; TRBD1 might be the D (6 bases). This CDR3 has 17 residues. CDR1 is LGHNA, CDR2 YNFKEQ, per germline. V was pared by 0 bases and J by 1 base, with 15 bases between. This CDR3 is CASSQDRNNRANTEAFF. CDR3 bases: TGTGCCAGCAGCCAAGATCGTAATAACAGGGCGAACACTGAAGCTTTCTTT.

The chain recombines TRBV5-6 with TRBJ2-5; D call uncertain. With the DNA end fitting TRBJ2-7 better, the J assignment may be wrong. The CDR3 runs to 14 residues. From germline, CDR1 is SGHDT and CDR2 YYEEEE. The CDR3, as DNA: TGTGCCAGCAGCTTGAACAGAAGGGACTACGAGCAGTACTTC. Translated: CASSLNRRDYEQYF.

The chain employs TRBV6-6 and TRBJ2-7; possible D gene TRBD1, 6 bases. Germline CDR1 reads MNHNY; CDR2 reads SVGAGI (reference sequence). With 5 bases removed from V and 6 bases from J, the gap between germline ends came to 11 bases. The CDR3 spans 12 residues. CDR3 amino acids: CASSTLGGEQYF. The CDR3, as DNA: TGTGCCAGCAGTACCCTAGGGGGCGAGCAGTACTTC.

The chain joins TRBV19 to TRBJ2-3; 7 positions agree with TRBD1. Germline V lookup: CDR1 LNHDA, CDR2 SQIVND (reference sequence). The CDR3 sequence is 14 residues long. Trimming took 6 bases from V and 2 from J; bases not matched to a gene: 5. The CDR3: CASSEGQYTDTQYF. The CDR3 DNA reads TGTGCCAGTAGCGAGGGACAGTACACAGATACGCAGTATTTT.

V usage is TRBV30 and J usage is TRBJ1-5, with 9 bases lining up with TRBD1. The CDR3 covers 17 residues. V was clipped by 2 bases and J by 0 bases; unmatched bases: 8. Germline CDR1 GTSNPN, CDR2 SVGIG (reference sequence). This chain's CDR3 is CAWSLGTGSGSNQPQHF. CDR3 nucleotide sequence: TGTGCCTGGAGTCTTGGGACAGGGAGTGGTAGCAATCAGCCCCAGCATTTT. The full variable domain, in which reference TRBV30 and TRBJ1-5 provide the parts outside the CDR3, is SQTIHQWPATLVQPVGSPLSLECTVEGTSNPNLYWYRQAAGRGLQLLFYSVGIGQISSEVPQNLSASRPQDRQFILSSKKLLLSDSGFYLCAWSLGTGSGSNQPQHFGDGTRLSIL.

The CDR3 nucleotides are TGTGCCAGCAGTTACTCGTTTCACAGCTCCTACGAGCAGTACTTC. Translating gives CASSYSFHSSYEQYF. The V and J genes are TRBV6-5 and TRBJ2-7; D unresolved. V gave up 0 bases and J gave up 0 bases, with 9 bases separating them. The CDR3 sequence is 15 residues long. The germline CDR1 and CDR2 sequences are MNHEY and SVGAGI.

This clone was recorded only once. V is TRBV5-1 and J is TRBJ1-2; the match to TRBD1 covers 9 bases. Losses at the gene ends were 3 bases for V and 2 bases for J; bases not matched to a gene: 2. CDR1 and CDR2 (germline): SGHRS, YFSETQ. The CDR3 consists of 14 residues. CDR3: CASSSGTGNYGYTF. In DNA form, the CDR3 reads TGCGCCAGCAGCTCCGGGACAGGGAACTATGGCTACACCTTC.

V gene TRBV7-2 combines with J gene TRBJ2-7; TRBD1 agrees at 11 bases. This CDR3 has 14 amino acids. Trimming took 5 bases from V and 7 from J; bases not matched to a gene: 7. Germline CDR1 is SGHTA and CDR2 is FQGNSA. The CDR3 loop reads CASSLGQGVREQYF. CDR3 nucleotides: TGTGCCAGCAGCCTGGGACAGGGGGTCAGAGAGCAGTACTTC.

The chain has TRBV2 and TRBJ2-1; TRBD2 matches 7 bases. This CDR3 has 12 amino acids. V was clipped by 10 bases and J by 8 bases; unmatched bases: 8. CDR1 is SNHLY, CDR2 FYNNEI, per germline. The CDR3 DNA reads TGTGCCATCACAGCGGCGGGGGATGAGCAGTTCTTC. Protein product: CAITAAGDEQFF.

As regards this clone: Relative to the germline gene, one junction end is altered; a read error may explain this. V and J are TRBV7-2 and TRBJ1-1; no clear D gene. This CDR3 is built from 12 residues. Germline CDR1 is SGHTA and CDR2 is FQGNSA. This CDR3 reads CASTLQESTAFF. The DNA for the CDR3 is TGTGCCAGCACCTTACAAGAATCTACAGCTTTCTTT.

J is TRBJ1-4 and V is TRBV30, with D possibly being TRBD1 (5 bases). Germline V gene lookup returns CDR1 GTSNPN and CDR2 SVGIG (reference sequence). Trimming cost V 0 bases and J 8 bases, with 7 bases left between them. CDR3 length: 12 residues. The CDR3 loop reads CAWSVNREKLFF. CDR3 bases: TGTGCCTGGAGTGTAAACAGGGAAAAACTGTTTTTT.

The chain employs TRBV6-5 and TRBJ2-3; TRBD2 aligns across 9 bases. Looked up from germline, CDR1 is MNHEY and CDR2 is SVGAGI. The CDR3 is 16 residues long. After removal of 0 bases from V and 3 bases from J, the junction contained 4 bases not matched to a gene. This CDR3 is CASSYSREGPTDTQYF. The CDR3 DNA sequence: TGTGCCAGCAGTTACTCGCGGGAGGGCCCTACAGATACGCAGTATTTT.

The chain combines TRBV27 with TRBJ2-3; TRBD2 matches at 7 bases. Germline V gives CDR1 MNHEY, CDR2 SMNVEV (reference sequence). V shed 5 bases, J shed 5 bases, and the junction held 4 bases outside the gene matches. The CDR3 totals 13 residues. The CDR3 sequence: CASSPTSEDTQYF. CDR3 sequence (DNA): TGTGCCAGCAGTCCTACTAGCGAAGATACGCAGTATTTT.

CDR3 in amino acids: CASSHLSVGLAGGKQETQYF. In DNA form, the CDR3 reads TGTGCCAGCAGCCATCTCTCCGTAGGTCTAGCGGGAGGGAAGCAAGAGACCCAGTACTTC. The chain uses TRBV4-2 and TRBJ2-5; 12 bases align to TRBD2. The CDR3 loop spans 20 amino acids. Germline-derived CDR1 and CDR2 are LGHNA and YNFKEQ. J lost 2 bases, V lost 3 bases, and 16 bases had no gene match.

V gene TRBV28 combines with J gene TRBJ2-3; maybe TRBD2 (6 bases). CDR1 is MDHEN and CDR2 is SYDVKM in the germline V gene. V gave up 5 bases and J gave up 7 bases, with 13 bases separating them. This CDR3 has 13 residues. CDR3 coding DNA: TGTGCCAGCAGTGGGGGGAGCGGAAATACGCAGTATTTT. Amino acids: CASSGGSGNTQYF.

This rearrangement joins TRBV19 to TRBJ2-1, with 11 bases aligning to TRBD2. The germline CDR1 and CDR2 sequences are LNHDA and SQIVND (reference sequence). This CDR3 is built from 18 residues. Germline trimming cut 3 bases from V and 2 bases from J; bases unmatched to any gene: 9. As DNA, the CDR3 is TGTGCCAGTAGTATTCGGGCCCGGACTAGCGGGCCCTACAATGAGCAGTTCTTC. Protein sequence: CASSIRARTSGPYNEQFF.

The genes are TRBV27 and TRBJ1-2, with 10 bases that match TRBD1. The CDR3 runs to 14 residues. J lost 8 bases, V lost 5 bases, and 8 bases had no gene match. Per germline, CDR1 MNHEY and CDR2 SMNVEV (reference sequence). The CDR3 region is CASSTQTGGLGYTF. The DNA for the CDR3 is TGTGCCAGCAGTACTCAGACAGGGGGCTTAGGCTACACCTTC.

Points on this clone: Other nucleotide sequences in the sample specify the same CDR3. The chain combines TRBV19 with TRBJ1-5; 7 positions agree with TRBD1. The CDR3 totals 14 residues. Losses at the gene ends were 6 bases for V and 1 base for J; bases not matched to a gene: 3. Germline V CDR1 and CDR2: LNHDA, SQIVND (reference sequence). The CDR3 protein is CASSTTGSNQPQHF. The CDR3 DNA is TGTGCCAGTAGCACGACAGGGAGCAATCAGCCCCAGCATTTT. Drawing the rest from reference TRBV19 and TRBJ1-5, the complete variable domain is DGGITQSPKYLFRKEGQNVTLSCEQNLNHDAMYWYRQDPGQGLRLIYYSQIVNDFQKGDIAEGYSVSREKKESFPLTVTSAQKNPTAFYLCASSTTGSNQPQHFGDGTRLSIL.